The 29 T cell receptor beta chains presented below share a single source sample, sequenced in a study of shared clonotypes between healthy human individuals (dated by TCRdb to 2020 to 2021). Libraries were prepared through the immunoSEQ multiplex PCR assay. TCRdb's version of the immuneACCESS table is confined to in-frame rearrangements and falls short of the full clone set. An unresolved V gene accounts for under half of the shortfall where checked; the remainder is of unknown origin. In all, the sample holds fewer than 3 million clones, and roughly 92% of those were seen once. The ten largest clones capture 0.3% to 0.45% of the sample. The source material was naive CD4+ T cells from PBMCs. Explained via the paper, the cell subset or site label denotes: CD45RA+ positively selected. The source of these receptors is a young man in good health. Some clones in this sample may be carry-over from other donors' samples.

The gene calls are TRBV6-5 and TRBJ2-5, with D unresolved. Germline-derived CDR1 and CDR2 are MNHEY and SVGAGI. The CDR3 length is 11 residues. Trimming stripped 4 bases from V and 1 base from J, with 1 base between. The DNA of the CDR3 is TGTGCCAGCAGTTTCCAAGAGACCCAGTACTTC. Translating gives CASSFQETQYF.

This chain links TRBV19 with TRBJ2-1, with TRBD2 matching 9 bases. Germline CDR1 LNHDA, CDR2 SQIVND (reference sequence). The V segment lost 5 bases and the J segment 4 bases; nucleotides outside the gene matches: 12. The CDR3 covers 17 residues. For the CDR3, the DNA is TGTGCCAGTAGTGTCGGGGTTGCTAGCGGGACATACAATGAGCAGTTCTTC. This sequence encodes CASSVGVASGTYNEQFF.

This clone was counted a single time. The V call is TRBV5-1, the J call TRBJ2-2; D could derive from TRBD1 or TRBD2 (5 bases each). This CDR3 is 15 amino acids long. Germline loops: CDR1 SGHRS, CDR2 YFSETQ. Trimming shortened V by 0 bases and J by 5 bases, and 11 bases separated the two germline ends. The CDR3 nucleotides read TGCGCCAGCAGCTTGGCCGAGGGGTGGACCGGGGAGCTGTTTTTT. Translated: CASSLAEGWTGELFF.

The CDR3 sequence is CASSSRQGFGEQYF. DNA for the CDR3: TGTGCCAGCAGCTCGAGACAGGGATTCGGCGAGCAGTACTTC. The V and J genes are TRBV7-3 and TRBJ2-7, with 7 bases that match TRBD1. V shed 4 bases and J 6 bases; nucleotides not matched to a gene: 9. CDR1 is SGHTA, CDR2 FQGTGA, per germline. CDR3 length: 14 residues.

A single count supports this clone. The chain carries TRBV30 and TRBJ2-7; 7 nucleotides match TRBD1. Unmatched junction bases numbered 7, after V lost 5 bases and J lost 3 bases. This CDR3 has 13 amino acids. Germline CDR1 and CDR2: GTSNPN and SVGIG (reference sequence). CDR3: CAWGQVRNYEQYF. The CDR3 bases are TGTGCCTGGGGACAGGTGAGAAACTACGAGCAGTACTTC.

The V call is TRBV6-5, the J call TRBJ1-5; D remains unclear. Germline V gene lookup returns CDR1 MNHEY and CDR2 SVGAGI. CDR3 length: 13 residues. Trimming cost V 10 bases and J 3 bases, with 13 bases left between them. CDR3 loop: CATTGGNNQPQHF. The CDR3, as DNA: TGTGCCACCACGGGAGGGAACAATCAGCCCCAGCATTTT.

V usage is TRBV5-4 and J usage is TRBJ2-1; 8 nucleotides agree with TRBD2. Germline trimming cut 6 bases from V and 7 bases from J; bases unmatched to any gene: 12. The CDR3 is 15 amino acids. Germline V gene sequence: CDR1 SGHNT, CDR2 YYREEE (reference sequence). CDR3 region: CASTVGLARLNEQFF. The DNA for the CDR3 is TGTGCCAGCACCGTCGGACTAGCCCGCCTAAATGAGCAGTTCTTC.

V gene TRBV10-3 combines with J gene TRBJ2-4, with D maybe TRBD1 (7 bases). Between the trimmed V and J ends, which lost 0 bases and 6 bases, there was a span of 15 bases. Germline loops: CDR1 ENHRY, CDR2 SYGVKD. This CDR3 has 16 amino acids. In DNA form, the CDR3 reads TGTGCCATCAGTGAGTCGTTGGTCAGGGGGGCAAACATTCAGTACTTC. It translates to CAISESLVRGANIQYF.

The rearrangement joins TRBV11-2 to TRBJ2-1; perhaps TRBD2 as D (6 bases). V lost 5 bases to trimming and J lost 9 bases, with 8 bases between them. Looked up from germline, CDR1 is SGHAT and CDR2 is FQNNGV. The CDR3 extends over 11 amino acids. The CDR3 nucleotides read TGTGCCAGCAGCGGGGGGAGTGAGCAGTTCTTC. Protein: CASSGGSEQFF.

This chain connects TRBV6-1 to TRBJ2-1; 7 nucleotides match TRBD2. V trimming: 4 bases; J trimming: 1 base; junction bases outside the gene matches: 7. This CDR3 contains 16 residues. The germline CDR1 and CDR2 sequences are MNHNS and SASEGT. The DNA for the CDR3 is TGTGCCAGCAGTGTGGGAGGGGCGACTTCCTACAATGAGCAGTTCTTC. Protein sequence: CASSVGGATSYNEQFF.

This chain connects TRBV5-4 to TRBJ2-7; D is unclear. The germline gives CDR1 SGHNT, CDR2 YYREEE (reference sequence). There are 16 residues in the CDR3. V lost 0 bases and J lost 3, with 16 bases in between. The CDR3 loop reads CASSLGRRMGYYEQYF. The CDR3 region has the DNA TGTGCCAGCAGCTTGGGTCGCCGAATGGGTTACTACGAGCAGTACTTC.

V is TRBV4-1 and J is TRBJ1-1; D possibly corresponds to TRBD1 (5 bases). V was pared by 4 bases and J by 1 base, with 19 bases between. There are 17 residues in the CDR3. Germline CDR1 is MGHRA and CDR2 is YSYEKL. This CDR3 reads CASSRGDRVRSNTEAFF. For the CDR3, the DNA is TGCGCCAGCAGCCGGGGAGACAGAGTAAGATCGAACACTGAAGCTTTCTTT.

The chain employs TRBV7-2 and TRBJ2-7, with D perhaps TRBD1 (8 bases). Germline lookup yields CDR1 SGHTA and CDR2 FQGNSA. Trimming stripped 3 bases from V and 4 bases from J, with 13 bases between. The CDR3 is 14 residues long. CDR3 coding DNA: TGTGCCAGCAGCTTTGACAGGGGAGGGTACGAGCAGTACTTC. Residues: CASSFDRGGYEQYF.

The table lists this clone with a few counts. This chain links TRBV29-1 with TRBJ1-1; 10 nucleotides agree with TRBD1. The ends lost 6 bases at V and 4 bases at J; junction bases unmatched: 5. The CDR3 runs 13 residues. The germline V gene has CDR1 SQVTM and CDR2 ANQGSEA. The CDR3 nucleotides are TGCAGCGTCGGACAGGGGGACGGCACTGAAGCTTTCTTT. It is translated as CSVGQGDGTEAFF. The full variable domain, its missing parts supplied by reference TRBV29-1 and TRBJ1-1, is SAVISQKPSRDICQRGTSLTIQCQVDSQVTMMFWYRQQPGQSLTLIATANQGSEATYESGFVIDKFPISRPNLTFSTLTVSNMSPEDSSIYLCSVGQGDGTEAFFGQGTRLTVV.

The chain is built from TRBV4-2 and TRBJ1-5, with TRBD1 matching over 7 bases. J gave up 6 bases and V 0 bases, and 17 bases lay outside the gene matches. The CDR3 has 19 residues. Germline CDR1 LGHNA, CDR2 YNFKEQ. CDR3 in DNA: TGTGCCAGCAGCCAAGATCGACAGGGCGTAGAATGGGGTGGTCAGCCCCAGCATTTT. Translation gives CASSQDRQGVEWGGQPQHF.

With regard to this clone: The sample contains more than one DNA sequence encoding this CDR3. The chain couples TRBV11-2 to TRBJ2-5, with D unresolved. This CDR3 has 11 amino acids. Trimming removed 2 bases from V and 3 bases from J, with 1 base in between. Germline lookup yields CDR1 SGHAT and CDR2 FQNNGV. The CDR3 here is CASSLKETQYF. The CDR3 DNA sequence: TGTGCCAGCAGCTTAAAAGAGACCCAGTACTTC. Supplemented by reference TRBV11-2 and TRBJ2-5, the full variable domain reads EAGVAQSPRYKIIEKRQSVAFWCNPISGHATLYWYQQILGQGPKLLIQFQNNGVVDDSQLPKDRFSAERLKGVDSTLKIQPAKLEDSAVYLCASSLKETQYFGPGTRLLVL.

The rearrangement uses TRBV6-4 and TRBJ2-1; D is uncertain. The germline CDR1 and CDR2 sequences are MRHNA and SNTAGT. Trimming cost V 8 bases and J 5 bases, with 22 bases left between them. This CDR3 is 16 amino acids long. This CDR3 is CASPKPQWGVHNEQFF. The CDR3 coding sequence is TGTGCCAGCCCAAAGCCCCAATGGGGTGTGCACAATGAGCAGTTCTTC.

V gene TRBV6-6 combines with J gene TRBJ2-7; 8 nucleotides line up with TRBD2. The CDR3 length is 13 residues. The J segment lost 2 bases and the V segment lost 9 bases, leaving 6 bases of the junction unmatched. Germline V gene data show CDR1 as MNHNY and CDR2 as SVGAGI (reference sequence). In nucleotides, the CDR3 is TGTGCCAGTTGCGGGAGGTTTGCCTACGAGCAGTACTTC. It yields the protein CASCGRFAYEQYF.

Concerning this clone itself: The sample carries other DNA sequences with the same CDR3. This chain links TRBV18 with TRBJ1-5; D is undetermined. CDR1 is KGHSH, CDR2 LQKENI, per germline. The CDR3 spans 13 residues. Trimming removed 3 bases at V and 4 bases at J, with 7 bases between. CDR3 loop: CASSPRGNQPQHF. CDR3 sequence (DNA): TGTGCCAGCTCACCGCGGGGAAATCAGCCCCAGCATTTT.

The rearrangement joins TRBV4-1 to TRBJ1-2; TRBD1 matches at 9 bases. Germline assignment: CDR1 MGHRA and CDR2 YSYEKL. After removal of 3 bases from V and 4 bases from J, the junction contained 9 bases not matched to a gene. The CDR3 sequence is 16 residues long. The CDR3: CASSQLGQGLGYGYTF. The CDR3 coding sequence is TGCGCCAGCAGCCAGCTCGGACAGGGGCTGGGCTATGGCTACACCTTC.

The J gene is TRBJ1-4, the V gene TRBV6-1; D gene uncertain. The CDR3 consists of 14 residues. The V gene lost 4 bases and the J gene lost 8 bases, with 14 bases spanning the gap. CDR1 and CDR2 from the germline V gene are MNHNS and SASEGT. The CDR3 protein is CASSADSMGEKLFF. CDR3 in DNA: TGTGCCAGCAGTGCAGACTCAATGGGGGAAAAACTGTTTTTT.

This chain joins TRBV27 and TRBJ2-1, with D perhaps TRBD1 (6 bases). Trimming removed 2 bases at V and 0 bases at J, with 11 bases between. Per the germline V gene, CDR1 is MNHEY and CDR2 is SMNVEV (reference sequence). The length of the CDR3 is 16 residues. The CDR3 here is CASSLISRGSYNEQFF. CDR3 DNA: TGTGCCAGCAGTTTAATAAGCAGGGGCTCCTACAATGAGCAGTTCTTC.

The rearrangement uses TRBV5-1 and TRBJ2-2; TRBD1 matches 7 bases. The CDR3 is made up of 15 amino acids. V shed 8 bases and J 0 bases; nucleotides not matched to a gene: 7. From germline, CDR1 is SGHRS and CDR2 YFSETQ. CDR3 sequence reads: CASHRGTANTGELFF. The DNA of the CDR3 is TGCGCCAGTCATAGAGGGACAGCGAACACCGGGGAGCTGTTTTTT.

V and J are TRBV27 and TRBJ1-2; 7 bases agree with TRBD1. Germline values: CDR1 MNHEY, CDR2 SMNVEV (reference sequence). The CDR3 has 17 amino acids. After removal of 5 bases from V and 4 bases from J, the junction contained 16 bases not matched to a gene. CDR3 amino acids: CASSPRGAGTAGYGYTF. DNA for the CDR3: TGTGCCAGCAGTCCGAGGGGCGCCGGGACAGCAGGCTATGGCTACACCTTC.

The rearrangement joins TRBV6-1 to TRBJ1-1; 7 bases agree with TRBD1. J was trimmed by 2 bases and V by 5 bases; bases with no gene match: 5. The CDR3 loop spans 14 amino acids. Germline CDR1 MNHNS, CDR2 SASEGT. The CDR3 nucleotides are TGTGCCAGCAGTCAGGGGGGGGGAAACACTGAAGCTTTCTTT. The encoded protein is CASSQGGGNTEAFF.

V and J are TRBV7-3 and TRBJ2-3; D might be TRBD2 (6 bases). The V end lost 3 bases, the J end lost 6 bases, and 19 bases lay between the germline ends. CDR3 length equals 16 residues. CDR1 is SGHTA and CDR2 is FQGTGA in the germline V gene. CDR3 DNA: TGTGCCAGCAGCTTGAGGGTGGGACTCCTATCGGATACGCAGTATTTT. This sequence encodes CASSLRVGLLSDTQYF.

The chain links TRBV6-5 to TRBJ2-4; D call uncertain. CDR1 is MNHEY and CDR2 is SVGAGI in the germline V gene. Deletions cut 5 bases from V and 7 bases from J, with 12 bases between. The CDR3 has 13 residues. The CDR3 loop is CASSPQVRNIQYF. The DNA for the CDR3 is TGTGCCAGCAGTCCCCAGGTGCGGAACATTCAGTACTTC.

This clone has more than one count but fewer than ten. The chain links TRBV30 to TRBJ1-1; D is perhaps TRBD1 (5 bases). The CDR3 is 16 amino acids. From germline, CDR1 is GTSNPN and CDR2 SVGIG (reference sequence). V was cut by 0 bases and J by 1 base, with 15 bases left in between. The CDR3 bases are TGTGCCTGGAGTGTAAGGGGACTTTCAACGAACACTGAAGCTTTCTTT. Protein product: CAWSVRGLSTNTEAFF.

This clone was seen just once. The V gene is TRBV5-1, the J gene TRBJ2-7, with D tentatively TRBD1 (7 bases). CDR3 size: 15 residues. The V gene's germline CDR1 is SGHRS and CDR2 YFSETQ. The V gene lost 6 bases and the J gene lost 0 bases, with 16 bases spanning the gap. CDR3 in amino acids: CASTWGQGGSYEQYF. CDR3 in DNA: TGCGCCAGCACCTGGGGGCAGGGGGGCTCCTACGAGCAGTACTTC.